The T cell receptor beta chain described here comes from a study of kidney transplant recipient with SARS-CoV-2 infection (dated by TCRdb to the early 2020s). CDR1 and CDR2, looked up from the germline V gene, are SGHNT and YENEEA. V loses 5 bases, J loses 4 bases, and the germline ends lie 23 bases apart. The CDR3 runs 17 residues from the cysteine to the phenylalanine. Of all the DNA, just the CDR3 is kept, 51 bases in frame from base 1. In the paper's terms, the time point label means: pre-pandemic baseline sample and day 111 after first positive SARS-CoV-2 test. Sequencing used an Illumina MiSeq. Profiling of the peripheral T cell repertoire was carried out for human TCRbeta genes. Per the authors' processing: Differential clonotype abundance was tested with beta-binomial modelling to account for variability over time. Expanded clonotypes were screened against the ImmuneCODE reference database of SARS-CoV-2-associated TCRs and were mapped to viral genome regions. Further repertoire analyses covered TRBV gene usage, CDR3 length, CDR3 amino acid overlap between time points, clonotype abundance distributions and Jaccard similarity. TCRdb applied fastp at Q25 and MiXCR to the public reads, then kept only in-frame beta chains. Rows merge per CDR3 protein into single entries with the most common DNA and genes. These V and J calls derive from TCRdb rather than the authors' analysis. For this sample the table gives under 300,000 distinct CDR3 sequences, of which 29% were detected only once. The top ten constitute almost 7.5% of the sample.

This clonotype was seen many times. It has no known antigen specificity. Base qualities are not provided; no much larger clone lies one nucleotide away. This chain is built from TRBV11-3 and TRBJ1-2, with the D gene not confidently named. The material sequenced was a blood sample, taken at baseline and around day 110 from a kidney transplant recipient. The TCR originated in a male patient between 25 and 40 years old who had COVID-19 and was a kidney transplant recipient. Some T cells may derive from the graft donor when a transplant has been performed. CDR3 region: CASSRSGDLGKTYGYTF. DNA sequence: TGTGCCAGCAGCCGGAGCGGCGATCTCGGAAAGACCTATGGCTACACCTTC.